This T cell receptor (beta chain) was recovered during a study of blood T cell repertoires in COVID-19. Across the study: The analysed material was cDNA or gDNA that came from T cells, B-cell-depleted T cells, or PBMCs.

Germline V CDR1 and CDR2: KGHDR, SFDVKD. Trimming removed 5 bases from V and 0 bases from J, with 17 bases in between. This CDR3 has 17 amino acids. Assay: immunoSEQ multiplex PCR; the TCRdb copy retains only in-frame clones and omits some. The sample holds some 120,000 clones; roughly 91% are singletons and the top ten take about 1.6%. The V gene is TRBV24-1, the J gene TRBJ2-3, with D tentatively TRBD1 (6 bases). The sequencing sample was made of peripheral blood. This sequence was found in a human donor in a cohort sampled during active COVID-19. The chain's CDR3 is CATSVTGSLPSTDTQYF. The CDR3 region has the DNA TGTGCCACCAGTGTTACAGGGAGTCTCCCCAGCACAGATACGCAGTATTTT.